A selection of T cell receptor beta chains follows, all from one sample in a study of blood T cell repertoires in COVID-19. The method was immunoSEQ multiplex PCR; TCRdb's version includes in-frame clones alone and lacks a portion of them. The sample carries roughly 250,000 clones, approximately 83% recorded once. The sample taken for sequencing was PBMCs or T cells enriched from blood (not recorded which). Every receptor here comes from a woman aged 50 to 60 who had recovered from COVID-19. CDR3s include the opening cysteine and the closing phenylalanine or tryptophan. A D gene is named only where the DNA matches it firmly.

J	V	D	CDR3	DNA
TRBJ1-5	TRBV21-1	.	CASRLHYSNQPQHF	TGTGCCAGTCGACTTCATTATAGCAATCAGCCCCAGCATTTT
TRBJ1-6	TRBV6-4	TRBD1	CASSAGTGDGSPLHF	TGTGCCAGCAGCGCCGGGACAGGGGATGGGTCACCCCTCCACTTT
TRBJ2-1	TRBV5-4	.	CASSLEGILSSYNEQFF	TGTGCCAGCAGCTTGGAAGGCATACTAAGCTCCTACAATGAGCAGTTCTTC
TRBJ2-3	TRBV25-1	TRBD2	CASSGTSGFTDTQYF	TGTGCCAGCAGTGGTACTAGCGGGTTCACAGATACGCAGTATTTT
TRBJ2-1	TRBV28	.	CASSFSGGLWNEQFF	TGTGCCAGCAGTTTCAGCGGCGGCCTCTGGAATGAGCAGTTCTTC
TRBJ2-2	TRBV9	.	CASSVEEGSTGELFF	TGTGCCAGCAGCGTAGAGGAGGGTTCGACCGGGGAGCTGTTTTTT
TRBJ2-1	TRBV27	.	CASSPQRFGSYNEQFF	TGTGCCAGCAGTCCCCAGCGCTTTGGCTCCTACAATGAGCAGTTCTTC
TRBJ2-2	TRBV2	.	CASGSGGGTGELFF	TGTGCCAGCGGGTCCGGAGGAGGCACCGGGGAGCTGTTTTTT
TRBJ2-7	TRBV24-1	TRBD2	CATSDRTSGAYEQYF	TGTGCCACCAGTGATCGGACTAGCGGGGCCTACGAGCAGTACTTC
TRBJ2-7	TRBV28	TRBD1	CASSLGQGYEQYF	TGTGCCAGCAGTTTGGGACAGGGCTACGAGCAGTACTTC
TRBJ1-1	TRBV6-1	.	CASSEEAGTEAFF	TGTGCCAGCAGTGAGGAGGCCGGCACTGAAGCTTTCTTT
TRBJ1-1	TRBV9	.	CASSVTPDIVNTEAFF	TGTGCCAGCAGCGTAACCCCTGACATAGTAAACACTGAAGCTTTCTTT
TRBJ2-2	TRBV25-1	.	CASSESERRNTGELFF	TGTGCCAGCAGTGAATCAGAAAGAAGGAACACCGGGGAGCTGTTTTTT
TRBJ2-7	TRBV9	.	CASSVGQGFSSYEQYF	TGTGCCAGCAGCGTAGGTCAGGGGTTCAGCTCCTACGAGCAGTACTTC
TRBJ2-7	TRBV7-8	TRBD1	CASSLDRGPYEQYF	TGTGCCAGCAGCTTAGACAGGGGGCCCTACGAGCAGTACTTC
TRBJ2-1	TRBV5-1	.	CASSLKAQSSYNEQFF	TGCGCCAGCAGCTTGAAGGCACAGAGCTCCTACAATGAGCAGTTCTTC
TRBJ2-7	TRBV15	TRBD2	CATSRDHNSGGYEQYF	TGTGCCACCAGCAGAGATCATAATAGCGGGGGCTACGAGCAGTACTTC